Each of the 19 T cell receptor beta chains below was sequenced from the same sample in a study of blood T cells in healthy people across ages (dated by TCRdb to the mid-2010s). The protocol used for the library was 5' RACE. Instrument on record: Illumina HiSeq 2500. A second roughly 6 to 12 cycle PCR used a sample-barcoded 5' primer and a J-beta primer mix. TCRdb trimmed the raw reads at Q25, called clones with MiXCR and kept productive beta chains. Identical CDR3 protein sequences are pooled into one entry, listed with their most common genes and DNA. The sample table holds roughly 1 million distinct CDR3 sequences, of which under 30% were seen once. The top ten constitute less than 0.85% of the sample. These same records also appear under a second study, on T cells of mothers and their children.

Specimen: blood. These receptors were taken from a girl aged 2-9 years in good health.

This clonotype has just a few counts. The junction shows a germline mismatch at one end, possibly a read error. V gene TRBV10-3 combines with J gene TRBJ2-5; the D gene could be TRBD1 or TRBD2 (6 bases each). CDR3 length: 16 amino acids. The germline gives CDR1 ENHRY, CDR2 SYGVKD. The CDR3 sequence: CAISESLGGQSLTQYF. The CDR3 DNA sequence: TGTGCCATCAGTGAAAGCTTGGGGGGCCAGAGCCTGACCCAATACTTC.

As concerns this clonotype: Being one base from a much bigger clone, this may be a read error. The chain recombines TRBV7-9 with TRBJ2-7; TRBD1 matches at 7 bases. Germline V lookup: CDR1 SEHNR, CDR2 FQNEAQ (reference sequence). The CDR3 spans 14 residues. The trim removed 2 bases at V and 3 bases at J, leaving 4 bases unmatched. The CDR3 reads CASSLPGQFYEQYF. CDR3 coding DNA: TGTGCCAGCAGCTTACCGGGACAGTTCTACGAGCAGTACTTC.

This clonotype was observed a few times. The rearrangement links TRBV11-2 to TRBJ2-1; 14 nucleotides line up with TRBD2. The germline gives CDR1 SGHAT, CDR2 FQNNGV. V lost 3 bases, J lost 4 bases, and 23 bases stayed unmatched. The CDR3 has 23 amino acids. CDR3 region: CASSFRRKGTSGSDPGKYNEQFF. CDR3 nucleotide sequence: TGTGCCAGCAGCTTCCGTCGCAAGGGGACTAGCGGGAGTGATCCGGGGAAATACAATGAGCAGTTCTTC.

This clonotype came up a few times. The CDR3 coding sequence is TGTGCCAGCAGTTCACAGGGTTCGTTCGGCAATGAGCAGTTCTTC. Translated: CASSSQGSFGNEQFF. The gene calls are TRBV12-3 or TRBV12-4 and TRBJ2-5, with D possibly being TRBD1 (6 bases). The assigned J gene may be wrong: the sequence end matches TRBJ2-1 better. The CDR3 consists of 15 residues.

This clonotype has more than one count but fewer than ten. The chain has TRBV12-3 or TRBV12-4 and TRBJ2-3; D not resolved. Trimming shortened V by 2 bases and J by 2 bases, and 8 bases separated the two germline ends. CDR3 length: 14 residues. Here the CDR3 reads CASSLLEFTDTQYF. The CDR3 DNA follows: TGTGCCAGCAGTTTATTGGAATTCACAGATACGCAGTATTTT.

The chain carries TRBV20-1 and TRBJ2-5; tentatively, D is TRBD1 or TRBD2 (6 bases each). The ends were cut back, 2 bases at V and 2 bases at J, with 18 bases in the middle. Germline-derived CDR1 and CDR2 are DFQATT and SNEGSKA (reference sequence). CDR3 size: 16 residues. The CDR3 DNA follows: TGCAGTGCTAGAAATAAAGTAAGGGGGGAACAAGAGACCCAGTACTTC. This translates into CSARNKVRGEQETQYF.

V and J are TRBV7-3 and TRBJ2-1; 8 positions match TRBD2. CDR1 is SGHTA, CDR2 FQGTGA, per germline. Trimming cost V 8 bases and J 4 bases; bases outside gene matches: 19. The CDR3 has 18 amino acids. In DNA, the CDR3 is TGTGCCAGCCCCACACTAGCGGTTACCTTTATCCTATACAATGAGCAGTTCTTC. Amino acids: CASPTLAVTFILYNEQFF.

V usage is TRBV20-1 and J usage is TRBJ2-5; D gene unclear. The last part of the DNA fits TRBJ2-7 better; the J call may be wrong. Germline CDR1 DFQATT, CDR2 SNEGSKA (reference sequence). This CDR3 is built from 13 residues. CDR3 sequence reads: CSVRLEDHYEQYF. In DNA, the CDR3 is TGCAGTGTGCGACTTGAAGACCATTACGAGCAGTACTTC.

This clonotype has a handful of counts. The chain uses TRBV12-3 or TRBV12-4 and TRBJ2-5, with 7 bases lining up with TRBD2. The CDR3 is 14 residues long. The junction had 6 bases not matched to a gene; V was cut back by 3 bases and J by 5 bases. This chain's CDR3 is CASSLWEGQETQYF. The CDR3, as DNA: TGTGCCAGCAGTTTGTGGGAGGGCCAGGAGACCCAGTACTTC.

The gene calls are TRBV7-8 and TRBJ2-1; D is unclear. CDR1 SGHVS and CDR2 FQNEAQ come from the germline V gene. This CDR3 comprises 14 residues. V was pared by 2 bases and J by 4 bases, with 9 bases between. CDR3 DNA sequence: TGTGCCAGCAGCTTAAGGGCTTATTACAATGAGCAGTTCTTC. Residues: CASSLRAYYNEQFF. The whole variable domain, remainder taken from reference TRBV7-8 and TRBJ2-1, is GAGVSQSPRYKVAKRGQDVALRCDPISGHVSLFWYQQALGQGPEFLTYFQNEAQLDKSGLPSDRFFAERPEGSVSTLKIQRTQQEDSAVYLCASSLRAYYNEQFFGPGTRLTVL.

The CDR3 protein is CASRQGNSGANVLTF. The CDR3, as DNA: TGCGCCAGCAGGCAGGGAAACTCTGGGGCCAACGTCCTGACTTTC. The rearrangement links TRBV5-1 to TRBJ2-6, with a possible D match to TRBD1 (5 bases). The CDR3 covers 15 residues. Germline V lookup: CDR1 SGHRS, CDR2 YFSETQ. V gave up 5 bases and J gave up 0 bases, with 9 bases separating them. Based on the CDR3 plus reference TRBV5-1 and TRBJ2-6, the full variable domain is KAGVTQTPRYLIKTRGQQVTLSCSPISGHRSVSWYQQTPGQGLQFLFEYFSETQRNKGNFPGRFSGRQFSNSRSEMNVSTLELGDSALYLCASRQGNSGANVLTFGAGSRLTVL.

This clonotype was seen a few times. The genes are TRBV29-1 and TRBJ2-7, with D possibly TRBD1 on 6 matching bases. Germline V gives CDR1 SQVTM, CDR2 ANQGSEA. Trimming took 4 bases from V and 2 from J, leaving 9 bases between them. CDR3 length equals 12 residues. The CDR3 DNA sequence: TGCAGCGTTGTCCGGGACACCTACGAGCAGTACTTC. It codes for CSVVRDTYEQYF.

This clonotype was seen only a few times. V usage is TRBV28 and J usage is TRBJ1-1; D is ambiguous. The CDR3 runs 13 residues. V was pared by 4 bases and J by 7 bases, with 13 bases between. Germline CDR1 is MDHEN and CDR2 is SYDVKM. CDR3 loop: CASSSIDRYEAFF. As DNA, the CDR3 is TGTGCCAGCAGTTCAATCGACCGATATGAAGCTTTCTTT.

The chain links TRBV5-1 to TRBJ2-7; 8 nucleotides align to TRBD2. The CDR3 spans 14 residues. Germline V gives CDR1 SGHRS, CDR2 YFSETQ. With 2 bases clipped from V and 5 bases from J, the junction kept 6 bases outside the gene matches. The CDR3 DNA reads TGCGCCAGCAGCTTCGTACTCGGGGGGGACGAGCAGTACTTC. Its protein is CASSFVLGGDEQYF. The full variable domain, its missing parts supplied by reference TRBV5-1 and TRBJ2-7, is KAGVTQTPRYLIKTRGQQVTLSCSPISGHRSVSWYQQTPGQGLQFLFEYFSETQRNKGNFPGRFSGRQFSNSRSEMNVSTLELGDSALYLCASSFVLGGDEQYFGPGTRLTVT.

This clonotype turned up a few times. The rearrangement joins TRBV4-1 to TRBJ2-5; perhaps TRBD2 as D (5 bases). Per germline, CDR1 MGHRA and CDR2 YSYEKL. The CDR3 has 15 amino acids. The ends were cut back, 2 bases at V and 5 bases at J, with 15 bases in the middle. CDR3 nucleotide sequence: TGCGCCAGCAGCCAAATAGAGGAGGCCTTGGAGACCCAGTACTTC. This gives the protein CASSQIEEALETQYF.

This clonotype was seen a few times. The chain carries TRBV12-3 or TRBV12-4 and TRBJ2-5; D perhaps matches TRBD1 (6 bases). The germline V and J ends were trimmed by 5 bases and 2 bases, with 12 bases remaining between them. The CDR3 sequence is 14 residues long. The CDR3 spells CASSLLRGQETQYF. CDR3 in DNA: TGTGCCAGCAGTCTGCTAAGGGGGCAAGAGACCCAGTACTTC.

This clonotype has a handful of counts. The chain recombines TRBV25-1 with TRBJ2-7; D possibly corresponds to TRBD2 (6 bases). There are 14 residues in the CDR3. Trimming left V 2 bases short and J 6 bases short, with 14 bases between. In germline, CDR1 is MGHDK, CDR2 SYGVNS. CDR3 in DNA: TGTGCCAGCAGTGAAGCTCTGTACGGGGGCGAGCAGTACTTC. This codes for CASSEALYGGEQYF.

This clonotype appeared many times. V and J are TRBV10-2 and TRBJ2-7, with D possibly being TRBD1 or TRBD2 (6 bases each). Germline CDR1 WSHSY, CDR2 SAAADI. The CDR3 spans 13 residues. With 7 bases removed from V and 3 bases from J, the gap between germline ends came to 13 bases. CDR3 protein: CASTRGDHYEQYF. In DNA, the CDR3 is TGCGCCAGCACTAGGGGGGACCACTACGAGCAGTACTTC.

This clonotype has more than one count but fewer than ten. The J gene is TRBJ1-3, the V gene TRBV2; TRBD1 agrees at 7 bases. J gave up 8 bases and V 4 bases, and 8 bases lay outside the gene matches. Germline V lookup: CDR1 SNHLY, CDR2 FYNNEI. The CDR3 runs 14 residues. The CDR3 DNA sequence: TGTGCCAGCAGTGGAGGGACAGAGAAGCACACCATATATTTT. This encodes CASSGGTEKHTIYF.